This paragraph covers one T cell receptor beta chain sequence. This clone has more than one count but fewer than ten. Its recognized antigen is unknown. The input lacks base qualities; no much larger clone sits a single base away. The entire isolated RNA was reverse transcribed using the High Capacity cDNA Reverse Transcription Kit, and thus expressed TCRB transcripts were sequenced. Naive, central memory and regulatory T cell samples underwent deep immunoSEQ sequencing, averaging about 3.57 million total reads per sample. Sorted cells were lysed in RLT buffer and RNA was extracted with DNase-treated RNeasy Micro or Mini kits, depending on cell number. To prevent cross-contamination, every cell subset was processed on its own, while patient and healthy donor samples were processed together. The immunoSEQ multiplex PCR was used to amplify TCRB sequences from cDNA, yielding 87-bp fragments that span the CDR3 region. Sequencing of the amplicons was done on the Illumina HiSeq platform. In the authors' own workflow: PCR bias was computationally corrected using synthetic template baselines, reads within Hamming distance 2 were collapsed, and singletons that could not be merged were discarded. Reads were aligned to IMGT to assign V, D and J genes, CDR3 length, and insertions or deletions at six rearrangement sites. Clonotype counts were normalized to sorted cell number within each subset before computing true diversity and Gini coefficients with the tcR R package. The overlap coefficient, calculated on TCRB nucleotide sequences, was used to quantify repertoire sharing. As a proxy for the pre-selection repertoire, out-of-frame TCRB sequences from naive cells were analyzed. Not all clones reach the TCRdb copy of this immuneACCESS table, which keeps in-frame sequences only. Checked studies attribute under half of the gap to unresolved V genes and leave the rest unexplained. V and J calls and clone size are copied from that table; D and trimming were computed from the DNA. Across this sample there are around 450,000 clones, with around 10% seen only once. Jointly, the top ten make up 0.045% to 0.06% of the sample.

From each donor, a single peripheral blood sample of 95 to 150 mL on average was drawn into heparinised tubes. A BD FACSAria II was used to sort naive, central memory, regulatory and stem cell-like memory CD4+ T cells with a panel that included CD45RO, CCR7, CD25, CD127, CD95 and CD27. Every sorted population had a purity above 95%. PBMCs were isolated right away by Lymphoprep density gradient centrifugation and were stained directly, without culture. Samples were stained and sorted in pairs, with one healthy donor and one patient per experiment, so that batch effects were minimized. The record originates from a study of beta chain features in type 1 diabetes (dated 2018 in TCRdb). Regarding the study in general: Patients and healthy donors did not differ in mean age, gender distribution, total cell number or subset yield. Regulatory and stem cell-like memory subsets were isolated from only 8 patients and about eight healthy donors, whereas naive and central memory subsets came from all 28 donors. In the study, TCRB repertoires of sorted circulating CD4+ T cell subsets from recently diagnosed type 1 diabetes patients were compared with those of matched healthy donors. A total of some 110 million sorted cells were examined across all samples, and a strong correlation was observed between cell number per subset and RNA yield. General conclusions and limits of the study: Shorter templates might be favored by PCR, yet because patient and control samples were amplified and corrected together, any such skew would affect both groups equally. Sequencing cDNA rather than genomic DNA could over-represent highly expressing activated cells, although activation and CD3 levels did not differ between groups. Patients with type 1 diabetes made fewer insertions and deleted more nucleotides at VDJ recombination sites, implying thymic rearrangement abnormalities. Only small numbers of individuals were included in the HLA sub-analyses, which left unresolved whether HLA type had any influence on TCRB rearrangement. Type 1 diabetes patients showed a moderate but significant shortening of TCRB CDR3 length in all four CD4+ subsets. Naive, central memory and regulatory TCRB repertoires appeared more similar among patients than among healthy donors.

The V end loses 2 bases and the J end loses 3 bases, and a stretch of 10 bases separates them. The germline V gene encodes CDR1 GTSNPN and CDR2 SVGIG (reference sequence). Counted from cysteine to phenylalanine, this CDR3 has 13 amino acids. Only CDR3 DNA remains: 39 bases, in frame from the first base. The TCR was taken from a woman aged 18-29 years in good health. The rearrangement joined TRBV30 to TRBJ1-1; the D gene cannot be resolved reliably. Sequenced input: naive CD4+ T cells from blood. Interpreted using the paper, the cell subset or site label stands for: true naive CD4+ T cells. The CDR3 region has the sequence CAWSPRTDTEAFF. The bases read TGTGCCTGGAGTCCCCGGACCGACACTGAAGCTTTCTTT.